Presented here are 14 T cell receptor beta chains from one specimen sequenced in a study of tissue T cells after allogeneic stem cell transplantation. Method: immunoSEQ multiplex PCR; TCRdb's copy keeps in-frame clones and lacks some. This table has some 24,000 clones, 73% appearing once. The source material was tissue from the ileum, sampled at autopsy. The receptor set was obtained from a female donor at least 60 years old with lung cancer.

The chain recombines TRBV19 with TRBJ1-2; D is perhaps TRBD1 (5 bases). The CDR3 sequence is 13 residues long. Trimming cost V 9 bases and J 4 bases, with 15 bases left between them. The V gene's germline CDR1 is LNHDA and CDR2 SQIVND (reference sequence). The CDR3 region has the DNA TGTGCCAGAGGGGATCAGGGAGTCTATGGCTACACCTTC. Translated: CARGDQGVYGYTF.

J is TRBJ2-1 and V is TRBV10-3; D perhaps matches TRBD1 (6 bases). V lost 3 bases to trimming and J lost 5 bases, with 17 bases between them. The CDR3 totals 16 residues. The V gene's germline CDR1 is ENHRY and CDR2 SYGVKD. In DNA form, the CDR3 reads TGTGCCATCAGTGAAGGGGGTGGTCTCAGGAACAATGAGCAGTTCTTC. Residues: CAISEGGGLRNNEQFF.

The CDR3 nucleotides are TGTGCCACCAGTGATCCCGAAGAGACCCAGTACTTC. Translating it yields CATSDPEETQYF. The J gene is TRBJ2-5, the V gene TRBV24-1, with D hard to call. CDR1 is KGHDR, CDR2 SFDVKD, per germline. The CDR3 is 12 amino acids. V gave up 3 bases and J gave up 3 bases, with 4 bases separating them.

The chain links TRBV12-3 or TRBV12-4 to TRBJ1-2; 9 nucleotides align to TRBD1. The CDR3 length is 13 residues. V was clipped by 5 bases and J by 5 bases; unmatched bases: 3. In DNA, the CDR3 is TGTGCCAGCAGTAAAGGACAGGGGTATGGCTACACCTTC. Translation: CASSKGQGYGYTF.

This clone was picked up one time. V gene TRBV3-1 (or the pseudogene TRBV3-2) combines with J gene TRBJ1-1, with D possibly matching TRBD1 (5 bases). The CDR3 extends over 13 amino acids. CDR1 is LGHDT, CDR2 YNNKEL, per germline (reference sequence). The V end lost 6 bases, the J end lost 6 bases, and 14 bases lay between the germline ends. CDR3 residues: CASRQRDQPEAFF. The CDR3 DNA sequence: TGTGCCAGCAGACAACGGGACCAACCTGAAGCTTTCTTT.

This chain joins TRBV23-1 and TRBJ1-4; no clear D gene. TRBV23-1 qualifies as an ORF whose function is uncertain. The CDR3 has 14 residues. V was trimmed by 4 bases and J by 0 bases, leaving 6 bases between them. Here the CDR3 DNA reads TGCGCCAGCAGTCGCTCAGCAACTAATGAAAAACTGTTTTTT. Amino acid sequence: CASSRSATNEKLFF.

This clone was detected only a few times. The chain is built from TRBV2 and TRBJ1-5, with D hard to call. CDR3 length equals 14 residues. V lost 2 bases, J lost 1 base, and 6 bases lay in between. Germline assignment: CDR1 SNHLY and CDR2 FYNNEI. The CDR3, as DNA: TGTGCCAGCAGTGAAAGACGGAGCAATCAGCCCCAGCATTTT. Translation gives CASSERRSNQPQHF.

This clone appeared a single time. The genes are TRBV29-1 and TRBJ2-1; 10 nucleotides agree with TRBD1. The junction had 4 bases not matched to a gene; V was cut back by 7 bases and J by 7 bases. CDR3 length: 12 amino acids. Germline V gene data show CDR1 as SQVTM and CDR2 as ANQGSEA. The CDR3 DNA reads as TGCAGCGCGGGACAGGGGATTAATGAGCAGTTCTTC. This gives the protein CSAGQGINEQFF.

This clone was detected a few times. The genes are TRBV12-5 and TRBJ1-1; D is unclear. V shed 7 bases and J shed 1 base, with 13 bases lying between them. The germline V gene has CDR1 LGHNT and CDR2 FRNRAP. The CDR3 has 14 amino acids. In nucleotides, the CDR3 is TGTGCTAGTGTCAGCCGAGCGGGGAACACTGAAGCTTTCTTT. This gives the protein CASVSRAGNTEAFF.

This chain connects TRBV7-9 to TRBJ1-6, with D unresolved. V lost 6 bases and J 8 bases, leaving 11 bases between the germline ends. Looked up from germline, CDR1 is SEHNR and CDR2 is FQNEAQ (reference sequence). The CDR3 is made up of 13 amino acids. CDR3 nucleotides: TGTGCCAGCAGTCCTACAGCTTATTCACCCCTCCACTTT. It encodes CASSPTAYSPLHF.

The rearrangement joins TRBV9 to TRBJ1-1; D is uncertain. Per the germline V gene, CDR1 is SGDLS and CDR2 is YYNGEE. CDR3 length equals 14 residues. Trimming shortened V by 3 bases and J by 3 bases, and 12 bases separated the two germline ends. CDR3: CASSELLRDTEAFF. CDR3 DNA: TGTGCCAGCAGCGAACTTCTTCGGGACACTGAAGCTTTCTTT.

The chain has TRBV7-2 and TRBJ2-3; D gene unclear. The CDR3 covers 13 residues. V was trimmed by 4 bases and J by 4 bases, leaving 9 bases between them. The germline V gene has CDR1 SGHTA and CDR2 FQGNSA. CDR3 nucleotides: TGTGCCAGCAGCTCCGCCACCCCAGATACGCAGTATTTT. Translating it yields CASSSATPDTQYF.

The chain combines TRBV19 with TRBJ1-2; no clear D. Germline V gene data show CDR1 as LNHDA and CDR2 as SQIVND (reference sequence). The CDR3 extends over 12 amino acids. V lost 5 bases, J lost 2 bases, and 6 bases lay in between. In nucleotides, the CDR3 is TGTGCCAGTAGTCCGTTGAACTATGGCTACACCTTC. This encodes CASSPLNYGYTF.

This clone was observed once. The J gene is TRBJ2-5, the V gene TRBV12-3 or TRBV12-4; no definite D call. V dropped 2 bases and J dropped 2 bases, with 0 bases sitting between them. The CDR3 length is 11 residues. This CDR3 reads CASSLQETQYF. The CDR3 DNA reads as TGTGCCAGCAGTTTACAAGAGACCCAGTACTTC.